These 22 T cell receptor beta chains share one sample of origin, sequenced in a study of a mutant IDH1 vaccine in newly diagnosed glioma listed by TCRdb under 2021. Library preparation employed the immunoSEQ multiplex PCR assay. TCRdb carries this immuneACCESS record with in-frame sequences only. Its versions omit some clonotypes, under half of them owing to an unresolved V gene in the studies checked, with the rest unexplained. The sample includes about 66,000 clones, with approximately 84% observed a single time. The ten largest clones take up approximately 9.1% of the sample. The antigens of these receptors remain unknown. The sample's time point label is to be understood as: week 11, during vaccination. Each vaccine dose was 300 ug of a 20-mer mutant IDH1 peptide in Montanide, given subcutaneously with topical imiquimod. This sample comprised PBMCs, obtained from a glioma patient whose treatment included an IDH1 peptide vaccine. All receptors come from a woman between 50 and 59 years old with glioma.

The chain combines TRBV7-6 with TRBJ2-5, with D unresolved. The CDR3 spans 12 residues. V lost 3 bases and J 1 base, leaving 3 bases between the germline ends. Germline CDR1 is SGHVS and CDR2 is FNYEAQ. The CDR3 loop reads CASSLAQETQYF. The CDR3 DNA follows: TGTGCCAGCAGCTTGGCCCAAGAGACCCAGTACTTC.

The gene calls are TRBV25-1 and TRBJ2-7, with a tentative D call TRBD2 (5 bases). V was trimmed by 8 bases and J by 2 bases, leaving 16 bases between them. The CDR3 is 14 amino acids. Germline-derived CDR1 and CDR2 are MGHDK and SYGVNS. In DNA form, the CDR3 reads TGTGCCAGCCGAAGGACCGGGAAGACCTACGAGCAGTACTTC. Residues: CASRRTGKTYEQYF.

The chain recombines TRBV19 with TRBJ2-7; 7 bases agree with TRBD1. Trimming took 1 base from V and 4 from J; bases not matched to a gene: 13. There are 17 residues in the CDR3. Germline V gives CDR1 LNHDA, CDR2 SQIVND (reference sequence). The CDR3 DNA reads as TGTGCCAGTAGTATAGTCGCCGGGACAGCTGTGACATACGAGCAGTACTTC. This gives the protein CASSIVAGTAVTYEQYF.

This chain links TRBV5-1 with TRBJ1-2; 10 positions agree with TRBD1. V shed 2 bases, J shed 7 bases, and the junction held 8 bases outside the gene matches. This CDR3 comprises 15 residues. The germline V gene encodes CDR1 SGHRS and CDR2 YFSETQ. The CDR3 DNA is TGCGCCAGCAGCTTTACGACAGGGGGCGTCTTTGGCTACACCTTC. Translating gives CASSFTTGGVFGYTF.

The chain uses TRBV14 and TRBJ2-7, with D unresolved. The germline V and J ends were trimmed by 8 bases and 3 bases, with 8 bases remaining between them. The germline V gene has CDR1 SGHDN and CDR2 FVKESK. CDR3 length equals 11 residues. The CDR3 bases are TGTGCCAGCGGGTCGAGCTACGAGCAGTACTTC. Its translation: CASGSSYEQYF.

J is TRBJ2-1 and V is TRBV5-6; D is ambiguous. This CDR3 region has 16 residues. V lost 2 bases, J lost 4 bases, and 16 bases lay in between. Germline CDR1 is SGHDT and CDR2 is YYEEEE. The CDR3: CASSFRVLSRYNEQFF. CDR3 sequence (DNA): TGTGCCAGCAGCTTCCGGGTCCTCTCCCGTTACAATGAGCAGTTCTTC.

The V call is TRBV27, the J call TRBJ2-7; D is uncertain. The CDR3 loop spans 14 amino acids. The ends were cut back, 2 bases at V and 1 base at J, with 9 bases in the middle. Germline CDR1 and CDR2: MNHEY and SMNVEV (reference sequence). The CDR3 here is CASSLGPLSYEQYF. Here the CDR3 DNA reads TGTGCCAGCAGTTTAGGGCCGCTTTCCTACGAGCAGTACTTC.

This clone was picked up one time. The chain carries TRBV2 and TRBJ2-6; 9 positions match TRBD1. The CDR3 is 15 residues long. V was pared by 7 bases and J by 3 bases, with 4 bases of the junction left unmatched. Germline-derived CDR1 and CDR2 are SNHLY and FYNNEI. The DNA of the CDR3 is TGTGCCAGCACGGGACAGGGTGGTGGGGCCAACGTCCTGACTTTC. It translates to CASTGQGGGANVLTF.

The sample holds one count of this clone. This chain uses TRBV5-6 with TRBJ2-1; D may be TRBD2 (6 bases). The V and J ends lost 6 bases and 4 bases respectively, with 11 bases between them. Germline V gene sequence: CDR1 SGHDT, CDR2 YYEEEE. This CDR3 is 13 amino acids long. The CDR3 DNA sequence: TGTGCCAGCACCCGGGGGAGTTACAATGAGCAGTTCTTC. Translated: CASTRGSYNEQFF.

The gene calls are TRBV11-2 and TRBJ1-1; D not resolved. Germline CDR1 reads SGHAT; CDR2 reads FQNNGV. V was cut by 4 bases and J by 3 bases, with 3 bases left in between. The CDR3 has 11 residues. The CDR3 region is CASSWYTEAFF. The CDR3, as DNA: TGTGCCAGCAGCTGGTACACTGAAGCTTTCTTT.

V gene TRBV5-4 combines with J gene TRBJ1-2; no firm D call. The length of the CDR3 is 14 residues. V lost 4 bases to trimming and J lost 4 bases, with 14 bases between them. Per the germline V gene, CDR1 is SGHNT and CDR2 is YYREEE (reference sequence). The CDR3 DNA reads as TGTGCCAGCAGCCGGGAATCCCTGGGCTATGGCTACACCTTC. This encodes CASSRESLGYGYTF.

A single count supports this clone. The J gene is TRBJ2-7, the V gene TRBV29-1; unclear D gene. V lost 5 bases and J 2 bases, leaving 10 bases between the germline ends. The CDR3 length is 12 residues. From germline, CDR1 is SQVTM and CDR2 ANQGSEA. DNA of the CDR3: TGCAGCGTTTCAGGTCTAGCCTACGAGCAGTACTTC. Its translation is CSVSGLAYEQYF.

The chain carries TRBV6-6 and TRBJ1-4; TRBD1 matches 7 bases. This CDR3 spans 15 amino acids. J was trimmed by 4 bases and V by 8 bases; bases with no gene match: 10. Germline lookup yields CDR1 MNHNY and CDR2 SVGAGI (reference sequence). CDR3 amino acids: CASRQGTKINEKLFF. In DNA form, the CDR3 reads TGTGCCAGCCGACAGGGCACTAAGATTAATGAAAAACTGTTTTTT.

The chain couples TRBV5-6 to TRBJ1-1; D call uncertain. The length of the CDR3 is 15 residues. Trimming took 0 bases from V and 3 from J, leaving 12 bases between them. Germline V CDR1 and CDR2: SGHDT, YYEEEE. CDR3 sequence (DNA): TGTGCCAGCAGCTTGGGTCGGAGGGTATACACTGAAGCTTTCTTT. Translating it yields CASSLGRRVYTEAFF.

This rearrangement joins TRBV18 to TRBJ1-5; maybe TRBD1 (6 bases). The CDR3 has 15 residues. Germline lookup yields CDR1 KGHSH and CDR2 LQKENI. Trimming cost V 2 bases and J 7 bases, with 15 bases left between them. The CDR3 sequence is CASSPNTGLGQPQHF. CDR3 DNA sequence: TGTGCCAGCTCACCAAATACAGGGTTGGGGCAGCCCCAGCATTTT.

This chain joins TRBV11-2 and TRBJ2-7; D might be TRBD2 (6 bases). V was cut by 7 bases and J by 3 bases, with 28 bases left in between. Germline loops: CDR1 SGHAT, CDR2 FQNNGV. The CDR3 is 18 amino acids. DNA for the CDR3: TGTGCCAGCATCCAGAGGTCTAGCGTTTCCCCAACCCACTACGAGCAGTACTTC. Protein product: CASIQRSSVSPTHYEQYF.

CDR3 bases: TGTGCCAGCTCCTTGGGGGGATCCAAAAACATTCAGTACTTC. Protein product: CASSLGGSKNIQYF. J is TRBJ2-4 and V is TRBV5-6, with a tentative D call TRBD2 (6 bases). The CDR3 covers 14 residues. Germline CDR1 reads SGHDT; CDR2 reads YYEEEE. The ends were cut back, 7 bases at V and 2 bases at J, with 13 bases in the middle.

This chain joins TRBV4-3 and TRBJ2-2, with 8 bases that match TRBD2. CDR1 and CDR2 from the germline V gene are LGHNA and YSLEER. The junction had 17 bases not matched to a gene; V was cut back by 3 bases and J by 5 bases. The CDR3 has 19 amino acids. CDR3 sequence reads: CASSQVYFGGAGRTGELFF. CDR3 coding DNA: TGCGCCAGCAGCCAGGTCTACTTCGGGGGGGCCGGTAGGACCGGGGAGCTGTTTTTT.

The chain combines TRBV5-1 with TRBJ2-5; TRBD2 aligns across 8 bases. The germline V gene has CDR1 SGHRS and CDR2 YFSETQ. V lost 4 bases, J lost 3 bases, and 5 bases stayed unmatched. The CDR3 covers 14 residues. The CDR3 DNA reads as TGCGCCAGCAGCGGCGGACTAGCTAAAGAGACCCAGTACTTC. It specifies CASSGGLAKETQYF. Together with reference TRBV5-1 and TRBJ2-5, the CDR3 gives the full variable domain: KAGVTQTPRYLIKTRGQQVTLSCSPISGHRSVSWYQQTPGQGLQFLFEYFSETQRNKGNFPGRFSGRQFSNSRSEMNVSTLELGDSALYLCASSGGLAKETQYFGPGTRLLVL.

This clone came up once. The V call is TRBV6-1, the J call TRBJ1-4; unclear D gene. CDR1 and CDR2 from the germline V gene are MNHNS and SASEGT. The CDR3 has 14 residues. V lost 5 bases, J lost 8 bases, and 15 bases lay in between. The CDR3 nucleotides are TGTGCCAGCAGTCCCCGTGTTGGGGTGGAAAAACTGTTTTTT. Its protein is CASSPRVGVEKLFF.

The gene calls are TRBV15 and TRBJ1-5; possible D gene TRBD1, 6 bases. Germline-derived CDR1 and CDR2 are LNHNV and YYDKDF (reference sequence). The CDR3 has 16 residues. Deletions cut 0 bases from V and 4 bases from J, with 13 bases between. CDR3 protein: CATSRDGGAGNQPQHF. As DNA, the CDR3 is TGTGCCACCAGCAGAGATGGGGGGGCCGGGAATCAGCCCCAGCATTTT. The variable domain in full, with the rest retrieved from reference TRBV15 and TRBJ1-5, is DAMVIQNPRYQVTQFGKPVTLSCSQTLNHNVMYWYQQKSSQAPKLLFHYYDKDFNNEADTPDNFQSRRPNTSFCFLDIRSPGLGDTAMYLCATSRDGGAGNQPQHFGDGTRLSIL.

The genes are TRBV15 and TRBJ2-6; D call uncertain. Looked up from germline, CDR1 is LNHNV and CDR2 is YYDKDF (reference sequence). V was trimmed by 1 base and J by 0 bases, leaving 4 bases between them. The CDR3 sequence is 15 residues long. Here the CDR3 reads CATSRVSSGANVLTF. Written as DNA, the CDR3 is TGTGCCACCAGCAGAGTTTCCTCTGGGGCCAACGTCCTGACTTTC.